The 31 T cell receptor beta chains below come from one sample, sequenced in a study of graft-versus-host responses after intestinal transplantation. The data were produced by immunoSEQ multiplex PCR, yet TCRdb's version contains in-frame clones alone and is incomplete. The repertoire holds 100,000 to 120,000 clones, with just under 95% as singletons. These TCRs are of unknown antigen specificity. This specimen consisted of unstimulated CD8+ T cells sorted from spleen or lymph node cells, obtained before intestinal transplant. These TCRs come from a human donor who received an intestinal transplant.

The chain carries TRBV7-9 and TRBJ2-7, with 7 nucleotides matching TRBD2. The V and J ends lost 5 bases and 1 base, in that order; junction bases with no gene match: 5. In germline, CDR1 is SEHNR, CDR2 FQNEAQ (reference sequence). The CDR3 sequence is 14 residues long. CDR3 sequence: CASSPSGGSYEQYF. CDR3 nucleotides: TGTGCCAGCAGCCCTTCGGGGGGTTCCTACGAGCAGTACTTC. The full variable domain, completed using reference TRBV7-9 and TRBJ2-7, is DTGVSQNPRHKITKRGQNVTFRCDPISEHNRLYWYRQTLGQGPEFLTYFQNEAQLEKSRLLSDRFSAERPKGSFSTLEIQRTEQGDSAMYLCASSPSGGSYEQYFGPGTRLTVT.

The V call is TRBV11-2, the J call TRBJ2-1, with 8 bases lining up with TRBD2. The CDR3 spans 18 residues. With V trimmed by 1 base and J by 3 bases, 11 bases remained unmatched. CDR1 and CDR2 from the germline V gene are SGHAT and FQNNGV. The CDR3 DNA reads TGTGCCAGCAGCTTAGCCTTCGGGAGGGTGGCCGGCTACAATGAGCAGTTCTTC. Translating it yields CASSLAFGRVAGYNEQFF.

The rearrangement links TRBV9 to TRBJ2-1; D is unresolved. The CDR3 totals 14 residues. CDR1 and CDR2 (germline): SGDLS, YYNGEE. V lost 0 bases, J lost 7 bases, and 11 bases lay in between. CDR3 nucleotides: TGTGCCAGCAGCGTAGAAGTCTTGGGTAATGAGCAGTTCTTC. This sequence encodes CASSVEVLGNEQFF.

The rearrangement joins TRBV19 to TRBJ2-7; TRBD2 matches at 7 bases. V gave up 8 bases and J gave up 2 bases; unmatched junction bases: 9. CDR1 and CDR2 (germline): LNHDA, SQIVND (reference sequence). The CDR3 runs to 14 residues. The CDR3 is CASRGSGDTYEQYF. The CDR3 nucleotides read TGTGCCAGTCGGGGGAGCGGGGATACCTACGAGCAGTACTTC.

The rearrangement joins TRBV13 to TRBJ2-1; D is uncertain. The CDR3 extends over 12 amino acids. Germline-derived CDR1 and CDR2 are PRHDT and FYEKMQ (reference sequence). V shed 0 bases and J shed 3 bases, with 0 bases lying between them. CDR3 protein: CASSLGYNEQFF. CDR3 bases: TGTGCCAGCAGCTTAGGCTACAATGAGCAGTTCTTC.

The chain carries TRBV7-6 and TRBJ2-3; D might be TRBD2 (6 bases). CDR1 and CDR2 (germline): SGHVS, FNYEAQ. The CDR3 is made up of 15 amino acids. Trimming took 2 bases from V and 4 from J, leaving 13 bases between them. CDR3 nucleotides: TGTGCCAGCAGCTTACCTTCGGGAGCTCCAGATACGCAGTATTTT. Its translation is CASSLPSGAPDTQYF.

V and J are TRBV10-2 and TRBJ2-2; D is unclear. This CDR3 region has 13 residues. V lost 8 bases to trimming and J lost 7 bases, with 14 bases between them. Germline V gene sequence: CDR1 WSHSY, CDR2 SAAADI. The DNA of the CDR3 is TGCGCCAGCCTGACTGAGAAAGGCGGGGAGCTGTTTTTT. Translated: CASLTEKGGELFF.

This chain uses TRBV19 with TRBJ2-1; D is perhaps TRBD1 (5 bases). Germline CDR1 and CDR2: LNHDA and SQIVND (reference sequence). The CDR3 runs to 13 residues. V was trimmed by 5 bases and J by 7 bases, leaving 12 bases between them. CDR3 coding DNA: TGTGCCAGTAGTTATCGACAGATTAATGAGCAGTTCTTC. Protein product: CASSYRQINEQFF.

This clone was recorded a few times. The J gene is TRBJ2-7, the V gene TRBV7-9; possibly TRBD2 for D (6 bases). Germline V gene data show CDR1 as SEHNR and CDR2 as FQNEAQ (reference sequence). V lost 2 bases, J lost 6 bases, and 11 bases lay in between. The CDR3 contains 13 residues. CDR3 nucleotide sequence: TGTGCCAGCAGCTTAAGGGAGGCTGGCGAGCAGTACTTC. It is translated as CASSLREAGEQYF. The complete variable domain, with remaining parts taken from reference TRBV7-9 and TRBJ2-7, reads DTGVSQNPRHKITKRGQNVTFRCDPISEHNRLYWYRQTLGQGPEFLTYFQNEAQLEKSRLLSDRFSAERPKGSFSTLEIQRTEQGDSAMYLCASSLREAGEQYFGPGTRLTVT.

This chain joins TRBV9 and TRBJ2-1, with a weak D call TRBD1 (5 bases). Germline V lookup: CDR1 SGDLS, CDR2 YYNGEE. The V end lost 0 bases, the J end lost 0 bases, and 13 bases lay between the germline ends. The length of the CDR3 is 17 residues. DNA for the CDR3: TGTGCCAGCAGCGTAGCCCCGTGGGGCGGCTCCTACAATGAGCAGTTCTTC. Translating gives CASSVAPWGGSYNEQFF. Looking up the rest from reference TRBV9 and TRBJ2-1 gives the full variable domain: DSGVTQTPKHLITATGQRVTLRCSPRSGDLSVYWYQQSLDQGLQFLIQYYNGEERAKGNILERFSAQQFPDLHSELNLSSLELGDSALYFCASSVAPWGGSYNEQFFGPGTRLTVL.

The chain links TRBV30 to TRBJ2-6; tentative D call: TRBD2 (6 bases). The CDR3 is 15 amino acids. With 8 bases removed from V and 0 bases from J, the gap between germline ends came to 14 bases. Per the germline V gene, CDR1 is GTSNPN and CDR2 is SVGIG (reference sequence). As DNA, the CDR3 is TGTGCCGGGGGGAGAGCTAGCTCTGGGGCCAACGTCCTGACTTTC. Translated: CAGGRASSGANVLTF.

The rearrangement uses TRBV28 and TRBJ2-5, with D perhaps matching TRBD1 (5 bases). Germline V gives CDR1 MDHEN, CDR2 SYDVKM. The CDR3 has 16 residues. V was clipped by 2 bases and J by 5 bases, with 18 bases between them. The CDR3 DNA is TGTGCCAGCAGTTTACGGGCAGGGTTTTATACGGAGACCCAGTACTTC. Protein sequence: CASSLRAGFYTETQYF.

The chain's CDR3 is CASTTGAGQFF. CDR3 coding DNA: TGCGCCAGCACTACGGGGGCGGGGCAGTTCTTC. The chain couples TRBV5-1 to TRBJ2-1, with D tentatively TRBD1 or TRBD2 (6 bases each). V was shortened by 6 bases and J by 12 bases, with 13 bases between the two germline ends. Germline V gene lookup returns CDR1 SGHRS and CDR2 YFSETQ. This CDR3 is built from 11 residues.

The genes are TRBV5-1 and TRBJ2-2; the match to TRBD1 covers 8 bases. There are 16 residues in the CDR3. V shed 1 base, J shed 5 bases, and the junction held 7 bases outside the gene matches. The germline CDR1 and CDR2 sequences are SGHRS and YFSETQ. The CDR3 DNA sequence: TGCGCCAGCAGCTTGTATGGTCAGGGGGCGACCGGGGAGCTGTTTTTT. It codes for CASSLYGQGATGELFF.

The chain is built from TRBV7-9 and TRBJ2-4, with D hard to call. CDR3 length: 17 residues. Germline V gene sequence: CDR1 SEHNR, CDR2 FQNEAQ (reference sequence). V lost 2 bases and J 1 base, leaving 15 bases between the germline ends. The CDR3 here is CASSLPQGPLAKNIQYF. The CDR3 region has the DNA TGTGCCAGCAGCTTACCCCAAGGACCCCTCGCCAAAAACATTCAGTACTTC.

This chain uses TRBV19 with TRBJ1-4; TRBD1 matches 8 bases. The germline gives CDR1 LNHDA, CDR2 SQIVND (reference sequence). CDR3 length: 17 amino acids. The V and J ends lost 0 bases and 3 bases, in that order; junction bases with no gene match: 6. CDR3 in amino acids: CASSIELDRAANEKLFF. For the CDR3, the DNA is TGTGCCAGTAGTATAGAATTGGACAGGGCCGCTAATGAAAAACTGTTTTTT.

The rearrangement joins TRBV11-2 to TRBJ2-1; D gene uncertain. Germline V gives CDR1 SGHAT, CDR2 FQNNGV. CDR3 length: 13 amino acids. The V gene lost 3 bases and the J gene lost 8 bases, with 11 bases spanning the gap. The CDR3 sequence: CASSLGFVDEQFF. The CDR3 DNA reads TGTGCCAGCAGCTTGGGGTTCGTAGATGAGCAGTTCTTC.

This chain's CDR3 is CASSLGQTTEAFF. CDR3 DNA sequence: TGTGCCAGCAGCCTCGGACAGACAACTGAAGCTTTCTTT. The chain combines TRBV27 with TRBJ1-1, with D perhaps matching TRBD1 (6 bases). The CDR3 runs 13 residues. Germline CDR1 and CDR2: MNHEY and SMNVEV (reference sequence). Between the trimmed V and J ends, which lost 6 bases and 5 bases, there was a span of 13 bases.

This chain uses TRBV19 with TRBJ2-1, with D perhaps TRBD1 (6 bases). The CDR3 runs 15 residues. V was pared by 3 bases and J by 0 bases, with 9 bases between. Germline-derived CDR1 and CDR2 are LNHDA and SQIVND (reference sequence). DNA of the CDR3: TGTGCCAGTAGTATTGACAGGAGCTCCTACAATGAGCAGTTCTTC. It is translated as CASSIDRSSYNEQFF. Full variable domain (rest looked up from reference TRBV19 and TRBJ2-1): DGGITQSPKYLFRKEGQNVTLSCEQNLNHDAMYWYRQDPGQGLRLIYYSQIVNDFQKGDIAEGYSVSREKKESFPLTVTSAQKNPTAFYLCASSIDRSSYNEQFFGPGTRLTVL.

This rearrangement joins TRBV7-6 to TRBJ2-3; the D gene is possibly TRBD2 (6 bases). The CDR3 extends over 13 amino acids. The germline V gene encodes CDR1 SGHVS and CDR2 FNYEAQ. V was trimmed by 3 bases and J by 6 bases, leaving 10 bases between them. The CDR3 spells CASSLGRGDTQYF. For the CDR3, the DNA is TGTGCCAGCAGCTTGGGGCGGGGCGATACGCAGTATTTT. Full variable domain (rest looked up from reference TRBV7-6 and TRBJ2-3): GAGVSQSPRYKVTKRGQDVALRCDPISGHVSLYWYRQALGQGPEFLTYFNYEAQQDKSGLPNDRFSAERPEGSISTLTIQRTEQRDSAMYRCASSLGRGDTQYFGPGTRLTVL.

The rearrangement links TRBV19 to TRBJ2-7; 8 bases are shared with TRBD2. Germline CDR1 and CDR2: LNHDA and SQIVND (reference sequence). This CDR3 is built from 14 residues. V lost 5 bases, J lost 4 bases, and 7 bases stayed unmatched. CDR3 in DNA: TGTGCCAGTAGTCCGGCGGGGGGCATATACGAGCAGTACTTC. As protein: CASSPAGGIYEQYF.

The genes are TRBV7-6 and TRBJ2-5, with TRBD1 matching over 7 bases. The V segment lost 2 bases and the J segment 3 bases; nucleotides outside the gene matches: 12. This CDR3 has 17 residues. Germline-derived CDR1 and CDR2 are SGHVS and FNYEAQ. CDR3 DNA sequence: TGTGCCAGCAGCTTAAACTCTCGGTACAGGGGAAAAGAGACCCAGTACTTC. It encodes CASSLNSRYRGKETQYF.

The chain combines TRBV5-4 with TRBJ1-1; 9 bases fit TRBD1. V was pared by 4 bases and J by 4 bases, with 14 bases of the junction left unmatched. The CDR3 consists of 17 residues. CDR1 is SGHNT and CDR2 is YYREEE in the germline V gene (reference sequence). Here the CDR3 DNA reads TGTGCCAGCAGCAGGGATACCGGGACAGGGTTTTTCACTGAAGCTTTCTTT. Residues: CASSRDTGTGFFTEAFF.

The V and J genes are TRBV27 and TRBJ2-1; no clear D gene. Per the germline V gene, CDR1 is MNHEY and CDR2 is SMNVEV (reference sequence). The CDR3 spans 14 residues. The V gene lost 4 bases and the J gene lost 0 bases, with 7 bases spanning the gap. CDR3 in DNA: TGTGCCAGCAGTTCGAGAGGCTCCTACAATGAGCAGTTCTTC. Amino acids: CASSSRGSYNEQFF.

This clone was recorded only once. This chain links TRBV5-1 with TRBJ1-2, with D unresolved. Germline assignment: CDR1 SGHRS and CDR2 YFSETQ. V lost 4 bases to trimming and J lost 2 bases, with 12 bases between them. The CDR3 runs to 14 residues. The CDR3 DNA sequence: TGCGCCAGCAGCCCCCATAAGGCAAACTATGGCTACACCTTC. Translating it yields CASSPHKANYGYTF.

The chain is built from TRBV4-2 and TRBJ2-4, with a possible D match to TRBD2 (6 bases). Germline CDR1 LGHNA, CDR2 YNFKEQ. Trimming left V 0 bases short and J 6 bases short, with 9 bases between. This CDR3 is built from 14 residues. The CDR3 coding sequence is TGTGCCAGCAGCCAAGACCTCGGGGGAAACATTCAGTACTTC. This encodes CASSQDLGGNIQYF.

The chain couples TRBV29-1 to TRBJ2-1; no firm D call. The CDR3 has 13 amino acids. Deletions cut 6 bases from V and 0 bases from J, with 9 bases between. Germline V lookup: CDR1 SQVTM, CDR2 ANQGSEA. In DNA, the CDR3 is TGCAGCGTACTCGGGTACTCCTACAATGAGCAGTTCTTC. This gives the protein CSVLGYSYNEQFF.

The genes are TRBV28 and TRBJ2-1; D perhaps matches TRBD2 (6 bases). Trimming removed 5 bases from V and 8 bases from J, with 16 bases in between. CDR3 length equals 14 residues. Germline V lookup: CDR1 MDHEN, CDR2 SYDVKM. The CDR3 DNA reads TGTGCCAGCAGTCAAGGGACTTCTTTCGATGAGCAGTTCTTC. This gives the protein CASSQGTSFDEQFF.

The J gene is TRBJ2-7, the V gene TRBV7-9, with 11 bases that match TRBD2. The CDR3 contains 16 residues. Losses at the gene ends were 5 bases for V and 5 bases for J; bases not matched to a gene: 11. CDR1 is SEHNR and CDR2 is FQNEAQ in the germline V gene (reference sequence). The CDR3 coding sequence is TGTGCCAGCAGCACCTTAACTAGCGGGAGCCTCAACGAGCAGTACTTC. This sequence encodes CASSTLTSGSLNEQYF.

CDR3 protein: CASSDRGPSGANVLTF. In DNA, the CDR3 is TGTGCCAGCAGCGACAGGGGGCCCTCTGGGGCCAACGTCCTGACTTTC. The chain uses TRBV27 and TRBJ2-6; 10 nucleotides match TRBD1. The CDR3 is 16 amino acids. Germline lookup yields CDR1 MNHEY and CDR2 SMNVEV (reference sequence). With 6 bases clipped from V and 0 bases from J, the junction kept 2 bases outside the gene matches.

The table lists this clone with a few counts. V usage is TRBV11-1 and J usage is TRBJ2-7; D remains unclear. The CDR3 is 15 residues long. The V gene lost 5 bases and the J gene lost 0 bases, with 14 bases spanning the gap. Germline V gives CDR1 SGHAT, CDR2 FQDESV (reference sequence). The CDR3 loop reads CASSPIAESSYEQYF. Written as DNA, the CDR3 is TGTGCCAGCAGCCCCATAGCAGAAAGCTCCTACGAGCAGTACTTC. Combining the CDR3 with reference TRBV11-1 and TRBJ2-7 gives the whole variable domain EAEVAQSPRYKITEKSQAVAFWCDPISGHATLYWYRQILGQGPELLVQFQDESVVDDSQLPKDRFSAERLKGVDSTLKIQPAELGDSAMYLCASSPIAESSYEQYFGPGTRLTVT.